The rows below give T cell receptor beta chains drawn from one sample of a study of cytomegalovirus exposure and HLA in healthy donors. Data came from immunoSEQ multiplex PCR; TCRdb stores just in-frame clones and leaves some out. The sample has around 99,000 clones; almost 90% are singletons. Sequencing was carried out using PBMCs. The receptor source for this set is a woman under 30 in good health and CMV-seronegative. Each CDR3 is given with its conserved first and last residue. D genes are given only for firm matches. Clone size is shown for a subset of rows, as once, few, many or a class of expanded clone.

>TRBD1|TRBJ1-5|TRBV28|once
CASSSGTGGLNQPQHF
TGTGCCAGCAGCTCCGGGACAGGGGGCCTTAATCAGCCCCAGCATTTT
>.|TRBJ1-2|TRBV20-1|few
CSAAGGYTF
TGCAGTGCTGCAGGGGGCTACACCTTC
>TRBD1|TRBJ2-2|TRBV9|.
CASSAPGQGIYTGELFF
TGTGCCAGCAGCGCACCGGGACAGGGTATTTACACCGGGGAGCTGTTTTTT
>TRBD2|TRBJ2-7|TRBV27|.
CASSSGGRRTSQGIGIYEQYF
TGTGCCAGCAGTTCGGGGGGTCGGAGGACTAGCCAGGGGATAGGAATCTACGAGCAGTACTTC
>TRBD2|TRBJ2-3|TRBV7-3|.
CASSSGLAGRTDTQYF
TGTGCCAGCAGCTCAGGACTAGCGGGTAGGACAGATACGCAGTATTTT
>TRBD2|TRBJ2-7|TRBV2|once
CASSVEAGPYEQYF
TGTGCCAGCAGTGTGGAAGCGGGGCCCTACGAGCAGTACTTC
>.|TRBJ2-2|TRBV28|.
CASSPGWARGELFF
TGTGCCAGCAGTCCAGGGTGGGCACGCGGGGAGCTGTTTTTT
>.|TRBJ2-7|TRBV27|.
CASSSVGAGEQYF
TGTGCCAGCAGTTCGGTAGGGGCCGGCGAGCAGTACTTC
>TRBD1|TRBJ2-3|TRBV27|once
CASSRDRVYTDTQYF
TGTGCCAGCAGTCGGGACAGGGTTTACACAGATACGCAGTATTTT
>TRBD1|TRBJ2-7|TRBV13|.
CASSPGTGSSYEQYF
TGTGCCAGCAGCCCTGGGACAGGGAGCTCCTACGAGCAGTACTTC
>.|TRBJ2-5|TRBV28|.
CASSFQATVTQYF
TGTGCCAGCAGTTTCCAGGCAACGGTAACCCAGTACTTC
>.|TRBJ1-5|TRBV30|.
CAWSSTGNQPQHF
TGTGCCTGGAGCTCCACAGGGAATCAGCCCCAGCATTTT